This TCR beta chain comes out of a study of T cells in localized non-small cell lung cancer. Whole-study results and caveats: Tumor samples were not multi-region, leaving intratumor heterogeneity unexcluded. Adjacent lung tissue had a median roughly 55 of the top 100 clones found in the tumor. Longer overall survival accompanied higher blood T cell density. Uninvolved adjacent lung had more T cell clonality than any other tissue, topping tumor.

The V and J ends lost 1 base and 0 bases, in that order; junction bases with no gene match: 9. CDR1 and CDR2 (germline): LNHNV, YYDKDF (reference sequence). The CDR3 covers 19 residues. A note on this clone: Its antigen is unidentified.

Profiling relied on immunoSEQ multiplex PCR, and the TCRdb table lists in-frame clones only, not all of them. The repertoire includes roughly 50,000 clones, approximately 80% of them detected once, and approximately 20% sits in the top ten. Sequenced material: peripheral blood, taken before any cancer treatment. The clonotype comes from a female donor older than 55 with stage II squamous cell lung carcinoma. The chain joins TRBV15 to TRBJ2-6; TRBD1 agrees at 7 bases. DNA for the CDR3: TGTGCCACCAGCAGAGGCGATCCGGGACAGAGCTCTGGGGCCAACGTCCTGACTTTC. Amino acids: CATSRGDPGQSSGANVLTF.